This T cell receptor (beta chain) was captured by sequencing in a study of OX40 agonist ivuxolimab in advanced cancers. In the study overall: The mean age was about 61 years, ranging from about 20 to 79, with around four fifths of participants male. Study-wide results and limits: Clones of CD4+ and CD8+ blood T cells grew by week 6 at doses of 0.1 to 3.0 mg/kg. Researchers report that CD8+ T cells had, on average, more expanded clones than CD4+.

Sampling times: baseline, cycle 4 day 1, cycle 7 day 1. The table came from immunoSEQ multiplex PCR; TCRdb's copy has only in-frame clones and leaves some out. Of about 60,000 clones in the sample, more than 75% were seen once. On this clone itself: Its antigen remains unknown.

CDR1 is SNHLY, CDR2 FYNNEI, per germline. V shed 4 bases and J shed 2 bases, with 9 bases lying between them. CDR3 size: 14 residues. This receptor was identified in an adult with an advanced solid tumor such as melanoma, head and neck, liver or kidney cancer. V usage is TRBV2 and J usage is TRBJ2-1; D ambiguous. The sample consisted of CD4+ or CD8+ T cells sorted from blood, taken in a trial of the OX40 agonist ivuxolimab. CDR3 residues: CASSVKGTYNEQFF. The CDR3 DNA sequence: TGTGCCAGCAGTGTAAAGGGCACCTACAATGAGCAGTTCTTC.